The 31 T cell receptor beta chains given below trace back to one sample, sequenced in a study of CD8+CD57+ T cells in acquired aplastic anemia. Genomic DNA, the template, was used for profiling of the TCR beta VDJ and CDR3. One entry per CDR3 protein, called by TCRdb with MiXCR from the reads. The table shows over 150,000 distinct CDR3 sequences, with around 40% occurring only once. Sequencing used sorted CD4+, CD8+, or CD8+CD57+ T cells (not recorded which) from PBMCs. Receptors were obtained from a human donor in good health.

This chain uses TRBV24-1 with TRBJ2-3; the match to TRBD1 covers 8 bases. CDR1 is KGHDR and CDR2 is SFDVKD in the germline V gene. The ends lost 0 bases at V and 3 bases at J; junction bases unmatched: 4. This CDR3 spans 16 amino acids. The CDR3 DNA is TGTGCCACCAGTGATTTGCACGGGACAGGTACAGATACGCAGTATTTT. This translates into CATSDLHGTGTDTQYF.

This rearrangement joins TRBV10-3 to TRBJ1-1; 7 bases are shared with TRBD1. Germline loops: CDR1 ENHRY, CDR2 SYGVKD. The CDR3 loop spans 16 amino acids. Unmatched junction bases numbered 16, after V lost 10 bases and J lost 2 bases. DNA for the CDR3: TGTGCCAGCGCGGAAGGGGGCGCGGATGGAAACACTGAAGCTTTCTTT. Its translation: CASAEGGADGNTEAFF.

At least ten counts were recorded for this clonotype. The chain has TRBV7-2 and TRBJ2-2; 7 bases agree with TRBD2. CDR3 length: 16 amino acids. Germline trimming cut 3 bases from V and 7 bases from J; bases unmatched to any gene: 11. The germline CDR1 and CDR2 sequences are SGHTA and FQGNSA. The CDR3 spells CASSFRGTITIGELFF. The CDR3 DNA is TGTGCCAGCAGCTTCCGGGGGACTATAACAATCGGGGAGCTGTTTTTT.

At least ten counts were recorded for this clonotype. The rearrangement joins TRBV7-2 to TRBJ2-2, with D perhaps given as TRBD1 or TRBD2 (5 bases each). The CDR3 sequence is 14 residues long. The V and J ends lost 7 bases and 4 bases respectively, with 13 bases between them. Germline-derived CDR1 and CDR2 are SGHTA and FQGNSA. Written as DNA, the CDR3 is TGTGCCAGCACCCCGGGGCAGCCCACCGGGGAGCTGTTTTTT. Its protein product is CASTPGQPTGELFF.

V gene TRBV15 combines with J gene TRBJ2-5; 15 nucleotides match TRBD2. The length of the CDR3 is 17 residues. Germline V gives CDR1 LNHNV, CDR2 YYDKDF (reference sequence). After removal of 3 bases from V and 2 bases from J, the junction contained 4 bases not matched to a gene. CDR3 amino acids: CATSSEGLAGGQETQYF. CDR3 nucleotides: TGTGCCACCAGCAGCGAGGGACTAGCGGGGGGTCAAGAGACCCAGTACTTC.

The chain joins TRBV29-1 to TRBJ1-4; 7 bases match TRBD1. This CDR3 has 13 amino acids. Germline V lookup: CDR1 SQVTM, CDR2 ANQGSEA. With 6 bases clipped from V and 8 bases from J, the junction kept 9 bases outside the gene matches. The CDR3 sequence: CSVVTGSGEKLFF. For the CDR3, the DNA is TGCAGCGTCGTGACAGGGTCCGGGGAAAAACTGTTTTTT.

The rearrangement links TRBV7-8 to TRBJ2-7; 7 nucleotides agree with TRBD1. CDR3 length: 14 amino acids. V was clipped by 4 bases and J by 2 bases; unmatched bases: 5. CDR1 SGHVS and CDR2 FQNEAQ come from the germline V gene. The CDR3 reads CASSYGTATYEQYF. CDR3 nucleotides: TGTGCCAGCAGCTATGGGACAGCAACCTACGAGCAGTACTTC. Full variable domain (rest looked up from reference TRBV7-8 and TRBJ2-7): GAGVSQSPRYKVAKRGQDVALRCDPISGHVSLFWYQQALGQGPEFLTYFQNEAQLDKSGLPSDRFFAERPEGSVSTLKIQRTQQEDSAVYLCASSYGTATYEQYFGPGTRLTVT.

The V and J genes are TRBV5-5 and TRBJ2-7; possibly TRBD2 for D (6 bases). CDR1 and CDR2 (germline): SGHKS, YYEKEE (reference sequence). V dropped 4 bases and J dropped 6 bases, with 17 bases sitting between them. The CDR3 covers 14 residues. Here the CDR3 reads CASSHREVRGEQYF. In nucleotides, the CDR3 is TGTGCCAGCAGCCACCGCGAGGTGCGGGGCGAGCAGTACTTC.

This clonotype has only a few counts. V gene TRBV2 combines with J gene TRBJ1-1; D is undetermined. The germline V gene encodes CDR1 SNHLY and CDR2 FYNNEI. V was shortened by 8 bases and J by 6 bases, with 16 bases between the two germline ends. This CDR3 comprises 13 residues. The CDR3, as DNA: TGTGCCAGCGAATCTTGGAGTCGCCCTGAAGCTTTCTTT. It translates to CASESWSRPEAFF. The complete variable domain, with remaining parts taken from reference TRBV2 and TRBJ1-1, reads EPEVTQTPSHQVTQMGQEVILRCVPISNHLYFYWYRQILGQKVEFLVSFYNNEISEKSEIFDDQFSVERPDGSNFTLKIRSTKLEDSAMYFCASESWSRPEAFFGQGTRLTVV.

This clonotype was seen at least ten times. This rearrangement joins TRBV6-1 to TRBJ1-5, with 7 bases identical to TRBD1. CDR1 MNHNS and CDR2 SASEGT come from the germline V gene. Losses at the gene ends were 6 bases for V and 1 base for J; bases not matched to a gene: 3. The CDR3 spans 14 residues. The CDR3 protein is CASRKGQSNQPQHF. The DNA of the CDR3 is TGTGCCAGCAGGAAGGGACAGAGCAATCAGCCCCAGCATTTT.

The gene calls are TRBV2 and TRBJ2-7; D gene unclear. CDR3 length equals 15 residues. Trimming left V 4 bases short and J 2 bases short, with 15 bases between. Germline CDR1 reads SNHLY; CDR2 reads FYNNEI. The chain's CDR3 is CASSASRQATYEQYF. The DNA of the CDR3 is TGTGCCAGCAGTGCTAGTCGTCAGGCGACCTACGAGCAGTACTTC. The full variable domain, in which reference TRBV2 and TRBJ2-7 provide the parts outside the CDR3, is EPEVTQTPSHQVTQMGQEVILRCVPISNHLYFYWYRQILGQKVEFLVSFYNNEISEKSEIFDDQFSVERPDGSNFTLKIRSTKLEDSAMYFCASSASRQATYEQYFGPGTRLTVT.

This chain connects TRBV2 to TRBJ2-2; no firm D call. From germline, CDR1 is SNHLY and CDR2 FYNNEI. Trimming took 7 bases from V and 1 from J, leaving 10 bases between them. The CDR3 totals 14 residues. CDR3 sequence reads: CASKQTVNTGELFF. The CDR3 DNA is TGTGCCAGCAAGCAGACGGTGAACACCGGGGAGCTGTTTTTT.

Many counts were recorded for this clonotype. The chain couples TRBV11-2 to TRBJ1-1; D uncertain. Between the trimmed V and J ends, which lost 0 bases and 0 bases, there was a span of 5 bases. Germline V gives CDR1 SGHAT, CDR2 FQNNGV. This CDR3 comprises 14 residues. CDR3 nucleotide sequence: TGTGCCAGCAGCTTAGATCAGGTGAACACTGAAGCTTTCTTT. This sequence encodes CASSLDQVNTEAFF.

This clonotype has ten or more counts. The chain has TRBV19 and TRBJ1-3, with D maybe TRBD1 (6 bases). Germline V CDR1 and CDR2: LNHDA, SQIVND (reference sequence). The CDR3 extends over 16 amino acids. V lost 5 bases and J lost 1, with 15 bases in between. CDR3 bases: TGTGCCAGTAGTGGCTGGCAGGGGTTTTCTGGAAACACCATATATTTT. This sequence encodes CASSGWQGFSGNTIYF.

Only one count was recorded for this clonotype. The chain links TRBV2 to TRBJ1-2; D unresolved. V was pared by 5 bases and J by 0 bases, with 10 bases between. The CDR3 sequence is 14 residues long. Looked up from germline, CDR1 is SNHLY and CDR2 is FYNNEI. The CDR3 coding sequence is TGTGCCAGCAGTCAGTCCGTCGCTAACTATGGCTACACCTTC. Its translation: CASSQSVANYGYTF. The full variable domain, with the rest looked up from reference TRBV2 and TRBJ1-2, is EPEVTQTPSHQVTQMGQEVILRCVPISNHLYFYWYRQILGQKVEFLVSFYNNEISEKSEIFDDQFSVERPDGSNFTLKIRSTKLEDSAMYFCASSQSVANYGYTFGSGTRLTVV.

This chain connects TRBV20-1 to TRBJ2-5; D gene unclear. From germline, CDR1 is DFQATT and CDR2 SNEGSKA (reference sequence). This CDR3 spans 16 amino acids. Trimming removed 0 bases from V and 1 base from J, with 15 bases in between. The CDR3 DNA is TGCAGTGCTAGAGAACCTCGTCAGAGGCGCCAAGAGACCCAGTACTTC. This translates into CSAREPRQRRQETQYF.

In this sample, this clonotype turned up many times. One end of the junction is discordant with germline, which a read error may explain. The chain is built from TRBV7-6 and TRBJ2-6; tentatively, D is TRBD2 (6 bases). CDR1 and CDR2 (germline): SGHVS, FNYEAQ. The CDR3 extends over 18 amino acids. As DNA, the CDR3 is TGTGCCAGCAGCTCATTAGAGGAGGGCGGATTCGGGGTCAACGTCCTGACTTTC. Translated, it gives CASSSLEEGGFGVNVLTF.

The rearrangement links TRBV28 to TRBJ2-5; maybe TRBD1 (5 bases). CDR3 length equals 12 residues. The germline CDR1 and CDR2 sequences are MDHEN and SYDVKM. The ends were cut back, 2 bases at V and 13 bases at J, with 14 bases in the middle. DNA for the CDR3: TGTGCCAGCAGTTTAGAGCCTCCAGGGCTGTACTTC. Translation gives CASSLEPPGLYF.

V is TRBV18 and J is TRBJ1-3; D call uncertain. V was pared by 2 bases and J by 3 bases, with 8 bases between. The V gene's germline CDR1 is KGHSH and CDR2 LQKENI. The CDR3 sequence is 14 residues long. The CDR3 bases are TGTGCCAGCTCACCAGCGCAGAGTGGAAACACCATATATTTT. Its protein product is CASSPAQSGNTIYF.

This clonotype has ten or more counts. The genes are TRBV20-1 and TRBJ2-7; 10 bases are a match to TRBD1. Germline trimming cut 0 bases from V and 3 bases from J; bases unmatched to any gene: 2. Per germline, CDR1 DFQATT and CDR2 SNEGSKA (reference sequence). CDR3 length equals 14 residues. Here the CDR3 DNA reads TGCAGTGCTAGAGATCGGACAGGGGGCTACGAGCAGTACTTC. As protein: CSARDRTGGYEQYF.

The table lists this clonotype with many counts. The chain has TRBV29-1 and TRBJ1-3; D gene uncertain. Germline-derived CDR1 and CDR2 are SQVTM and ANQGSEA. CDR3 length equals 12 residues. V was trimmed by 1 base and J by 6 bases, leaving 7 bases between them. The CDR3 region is CSVEGLANTIYF. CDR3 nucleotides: TGCAGCGTTGAAGGGCTAGCAAACACCATATATTTT. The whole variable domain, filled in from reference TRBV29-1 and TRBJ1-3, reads SAVISQKPSRDICQRGTSLTIQCQVDSQVTMMFWYRQQPGQSLTLIATANQGSEATYESGFVIDKFPISRPNLTFSTLTVSNMSPEDSSIYLCSVEGLANTIYFGEGSWLTVV.

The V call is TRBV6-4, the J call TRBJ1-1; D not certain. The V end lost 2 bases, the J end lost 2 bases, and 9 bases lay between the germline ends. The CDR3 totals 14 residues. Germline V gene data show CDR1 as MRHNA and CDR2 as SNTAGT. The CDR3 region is CASSDGRDNTEAFF. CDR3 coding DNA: TGTGCCAGCAGTGACGGCAGAGATAACACTGAAGCTTTCTTT.

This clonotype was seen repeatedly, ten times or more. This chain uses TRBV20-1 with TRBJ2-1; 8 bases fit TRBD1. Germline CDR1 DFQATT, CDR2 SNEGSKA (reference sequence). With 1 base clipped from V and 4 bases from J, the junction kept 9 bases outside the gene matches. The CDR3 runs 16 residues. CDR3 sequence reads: CSARGRQGSSYNEQFF. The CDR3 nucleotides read TGCAGTGCTAGAGGCAGACAGGGGAGTTCATACAATGAGCAGTTCTTC.

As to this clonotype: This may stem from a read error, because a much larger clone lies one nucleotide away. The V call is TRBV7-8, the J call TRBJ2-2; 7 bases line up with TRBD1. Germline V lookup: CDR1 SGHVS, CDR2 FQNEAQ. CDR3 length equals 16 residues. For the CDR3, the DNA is TGTGCCAGAAGCTTACCCGCCAGGGGGATTGGCGGGGAGCTGTTTTTT. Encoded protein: CARSLPARGIGGELFF.

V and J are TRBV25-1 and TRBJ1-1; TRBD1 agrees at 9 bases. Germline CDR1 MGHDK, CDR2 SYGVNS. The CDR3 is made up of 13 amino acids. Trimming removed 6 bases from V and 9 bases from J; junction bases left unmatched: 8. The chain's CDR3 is CASSSGQGLQAFF. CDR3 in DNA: TGTGCCAGCAGCTCGGGACAGGGTCTTCAAGCTTTCTTT.

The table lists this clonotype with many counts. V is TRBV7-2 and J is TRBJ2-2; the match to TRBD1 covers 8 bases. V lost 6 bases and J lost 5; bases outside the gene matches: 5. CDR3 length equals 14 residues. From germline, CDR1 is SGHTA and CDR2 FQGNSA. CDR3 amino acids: CASRQGAQTGELFF. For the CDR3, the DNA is TGTGCCAGCAGGCAGGGGGCCCAAACCGGGGAGCTGTTTTTT.

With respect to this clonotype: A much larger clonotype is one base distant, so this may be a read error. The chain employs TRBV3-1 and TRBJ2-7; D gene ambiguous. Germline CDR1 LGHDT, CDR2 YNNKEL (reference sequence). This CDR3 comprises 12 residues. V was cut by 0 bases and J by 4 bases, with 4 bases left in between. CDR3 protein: CASSQDEYEQYF. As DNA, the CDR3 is TGTGCCAGCAGCCAAGATGAATACGAGCAGTACTTC.

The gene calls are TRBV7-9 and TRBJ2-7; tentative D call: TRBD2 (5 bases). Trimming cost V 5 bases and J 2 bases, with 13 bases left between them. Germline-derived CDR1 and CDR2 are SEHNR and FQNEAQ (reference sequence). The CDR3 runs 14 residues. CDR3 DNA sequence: TGTGCCAGCAGCCCCAACAGCGGAACCTACGAGCAGTACTTC. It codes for CASSPNSGTYEQYF.

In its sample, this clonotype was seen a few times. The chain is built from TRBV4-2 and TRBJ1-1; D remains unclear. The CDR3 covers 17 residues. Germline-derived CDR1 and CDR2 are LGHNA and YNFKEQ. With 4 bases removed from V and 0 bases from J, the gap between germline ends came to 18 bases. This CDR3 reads CASSPRIGELLNTEAFF. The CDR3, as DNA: TGTGCCAGCAGCCCCCGTATAGGCGAACTTTTGAACACTGAAGCTTTCTTT.

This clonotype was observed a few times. The chain's CDR3 is CASRGYWSTDTQYF. CDR3 nucleotide sequence: TGTGCCAGCAGGGGGTATTGGAGCACAGATACGCAGTATTTT. V and J are TRBV6-1 and TRBJ2-3; D remains unclear. The CDR3 has 14 residues. Deletions cut 6 bases from V and 0 bases from J, with 10 bases between. CDR1 MNHNS and CDR2 SASEGT come from the germline V gene.

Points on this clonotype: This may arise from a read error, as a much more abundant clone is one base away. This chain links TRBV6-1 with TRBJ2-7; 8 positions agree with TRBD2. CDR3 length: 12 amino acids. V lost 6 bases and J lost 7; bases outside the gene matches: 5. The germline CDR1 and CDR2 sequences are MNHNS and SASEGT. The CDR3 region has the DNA TGTGCCAGCAGCTACCGGGGGGGTGAGCAGTACTTC. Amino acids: CASSYRGGEQYF.